These 23 T cell receptor beta chains came from one sample sequenced in a study of cytomegalovirus exposure and HLA in healthy donors. The PCR used 60 Vbeta and 13 Jbeta primers. Assay used: immunoSEQ multiplex PCR; TCRdb lists only in-frame clones, some missing. Of more than 95,000 clones in the sample, roughly four fifths were seen once. The sequenced material came from PBMCs. These receptors came from a woman in her thirties or forties in good health and CMV-seropositive.

Comments on this clone: At one end, the junction sequence differs from germline, possibly due to a read error. The chain couples TRBV7-9 to TRBJ2-7; 13 positions match TRBD2. Germline assignment: CDR1 SEHNR and CDR2 FQNEAQ (reference sequence). The CDR3 covers 16 residues. The DNA for the CDR3 is TGTTCCAGCAGCTCAATACTAGCGGGAGGGCCTGACGAGCAGTACTTC. It yields the protein CSSSSILAGGPDEQYF.

The rearrangement links TRBV5-1 to TRBJ2-4; TRBD2 matches 9 bases. Looked up from germline, CDR1 is SGHRS and CDR2 is YFSETQ. V gave up 0 bases and J gave up 2 bases; unmatched junction bases: 6. CDR3 size: 17 residues. The CDR3 is CASSLALSGSPKNIQYF. CDR3 coding DNA: TGCGCCAGCAGCTTGGCGCTTAGCGGGAGCCCCAAAAACATTCAGTACTTC.

The genes are TRBV7-3 and TRBJ2-2; maybe TRBD1 (5 bases). Germline CDR1 is SGHTA and CDR2 is FQGTGA. The CDR3 runs 17 residues. Between the trimmed V and J ends, which lost 5 bases and 6 bases, there was a span of 22 bases. Here the CDR3 reads CASSVNAVRGLAGELFF. The DNA for the CDR3 is TGTGCCAGCAGCGTTAATGCCGTAAGGGGTCTGGCCGGGGAGCTGTTTTTT.

J is TRBJ1-1 and V is TRBV5-4, with a tentative D call TRBD1 (5 bases). Germline values: CDR1 SGHNT, CDR2 YYREEE (reference sequence). V shed 0 bases and J shed 5 bases, with 11 bases lying between them. The CDR3 covers 14 residues. CDR3 sequence reads: CASSLGQSSTEAFF. The CDR3 nucleotides are TGTGCCAGCAGCTTGGGACAGTCGTCTACTGAAGCTTTCTTT. The full variable domain, rest sourced from reference TRBV5-4 and TRBJ1-1, is ETGVTQSPTHLIKTRGQQVTLRCSSQSGHNTVSWYQQALGQGPQFIFQYYREEENGRGNFPPRFSGLQFPNYSSELNVNALELDDSALYLCASSLGQSSTEAFFGQGTRLTVV.

The V call is TRBV27, the J call TRBJ2-7; TRBD1 might be the D (6 bases). Germline V gene data show CDR1 as MNHEY and CDR2 as SMNVEV (reference sequence). The CDR3 runs 13 residues. Trimming took 5 bases from V and 2 from J, leaving 10 bases between them. The CDR3 bases are TGTGCCAGCAGTACCAACAGGGCCTACGAGCAGTACTTC. Its protein product is CASSTNRAYEQYF.

The genes are TRBV4-3 and TRBJ2-7, with D possibly being TRBD2 (6 bases). The CDR3 length is 13 residues. Trimming pared 6 bases from V and 6 bases from J, leaving 15 bases between. Germline V gene lookup returns CDR1 LGHNA and CDR2 YSLEER. Written as DNA, the CDR3 is TGCGCCAGCAGTAGAAGGGGAGGCCTCGAGCAGTACTTC. This gives the protein CASSRRGGLEQYF.

The V call is TRBV11-2, the J call TRBJ2-7; 7 bases are shared with TRBD2. CDR1 is SGHAT and CDR2 is FQNNGV in the germline V gene. The CDR3 totals 16 residues. V trimming: 2 bases; J trimming: 3 bases; junction bases outside the gene matches: 10. The CDR3 DNA follows: TGTGCCAGCAGCTTATCCGCGGGAGCGTTTAACTACGAGCAGTACTTC. Amino acids: CASSLSAGAFNYEQYF. Full variable domain (missing parts from reference TRBV11-2 and TRBJ2-7): EAGVAQSPRYKIIEKRQSVAFWCNPISGHATLYWYQQILGQGPKLLIQFQNNGVVDDSQLPKDRFSAERLKGVDSTLKIQPAKLEDSAVYLCASSLSAGAFNYEQYFGPGTRLTVT.

This clone was seen a single time. Other DNA sequences in this sample translate to the same CDR3. The chain combines TRBV9 with TRBJ2-1; 10 bases fit TRBD2. After removal of 4 bases from V and 8 bases from J, the junction contained 6 bases not matched to a gene. This CDR3 is built from 14 residues. Germline V gene sequence: CDR1 SGDLS, CDR2 YYNGEE. This CDR3 is CASSPSGTSDEQFF. CDR3 sequence (DNA): TGTGCCAGCAGCCCGTCCGGGACTAGCGATGAGCAGTTCTTC. The variable domain in full, with the rest retrieved from reference TRBV9 and TRBJ2-1, is DSGVTQTPKHLITATGQRVTLRCSPRSGDLSVYWYQQSLDQGLQFLIQYYNGEERAKGNILERFSAQQFPDLHSELNLSSLELGDSALYFCASSPSGTSDEQFFGPGTRLTVL.

V is TRBV11-3 and J is TRBJ2-7; 10 nucleotides line up with TRBD1. CDR1 is SGHNT, CDR2 YENEEA, per germline. With 1 base clipped from V and 0 bases from J, the junction kept 0 bases outside the gene matches. The CDR3 is made up of 15 amino acids. CDR3 in DNA: TGTGCCAGCAGCTTAGGGGACAGGGGCTCCTACGAGCAGTACTTC. The encoded protein is CASSLGDRGSYEQYF. The full variable domain, rest sourced from reference TRBV11-3 and TRBJ2-7, is EAGVVQSPRYKIIEKKQPVAFWCNPISGHNTLYWYLQNLGQGPELLIRYENEEAVDDSQLPKDRFSAERLKGVDSTLKIQPAELGDSAVYLCASSLGDRGSYEQYFGPGTRLTVT.

The chain recombines TRBV11-2 with TRBJ2-7; 8 nucleotides align to TRBD2. The CDR3 runs 15 residues. The V gene's germline CDR1 is SGHAT and CDR2 FQNNGV. The J segment lost 2 bases and the V segment lost 3 bases, leaving 6 bases of the junction unmatched. The CDR3 protein is CASSFSLAETYEQYF. The CDR3 region has the DNA TGTGCCAGCAGCTTTTCACTAGCGGAAACCTACGAGCAGTACTTC.

V and J are TRBV6-1 and TRBJ2-7; TRBD1 agrees at 10 bases. Germline V gene data show CDR1 as MNHNS and CDR2 as SASEGT. V lost 8 bases and J lost 7; bases outside the gene matches: 8. This CDR3 is 13 amino acids long. CDR3 sequence: CASQGQGRGEQYF. In DNA form, the CDR3 reads TGTGCCAGCCAGGGACAGGGGAGAGGAGAGCAGTACTTC.

This clone was observed a single time. The gene calls are TRBV7-9 and TRBJ1-1; unclear D gene. Deletions cut 6 bases from V and 4 bases from J, with 18 bases between. The length of the CDR3 is 15 residues. Per the germline V gene, CDR1 is SEHNR and CDR2 is FQNEAQ (reference sequence). For the CDR3, the DNA is TGTGCCAGCAGTAAGATGCGGGGTGTGAGCACTGAAGCTTTCTTT. Amino acid sequence: CASSKMRGVSTEAFF.

This chain links TRBV6-6 with TRBJ2-7; unclear D gene. Germline loops: CDR1 MNHNY, CDR2 SVGAGI (reference sequence). The CDR3 spans 13 residues. V shed 4 bases and J shed 3 bases, with 10 bases lying between them. The CDR3 region is CASSSATDYEQYF. The CDR3 DNA follows: TGTGCCAGCAGTTCGGCCACAGACTACGAGCAGTACTTC.

This sequence joins TRBV6-5 and TRBJ2-1; 9 bases are shared with TRBD2. Germline-derived CDR1 and CDR2 are MNHEY and SVGAGI. The J segment lost 0 bases and the V segment lost 2 bases, leaving 2 bases of the junction unmatched. The CDR3 is 16 amino acids. The CDR3 nucleotides read TGTGCCAGCAGTTACATTAGCGGGAGCTCCTACAATGAGCAGTTCTTC. Amino acids: CASSYISGSSYNEQFF.

This clone was seen just once. The V and J genes are TRBV11-2 and TRBJ2-7; D not certain. CDR3 size: 12 residues. Germline CDR1 is SGHAT and CDR2 is FQNNGV. The V gene lost 4 bases and the J gene lost 2 bases, with 6 bases spanning the gap. The CDR3 nucleotides read TGTGCCAGCAGCTCAAACACCTACGAGCAGTACTTC. As protein: CASSSNTYEQYF.

The chain recombines TRBV10-1 with TRBJ2-4; 7 nucleotides align to TRBD1. Germline V gene lookup returns CDR1 WNHNN and CDR2 SYGVQD (reference sequence). V was clipped by 9 bases and J by 3 bases; unmatched bases: 20. The CDR3 length is 18 residues. The CDR3 here is CARGSQGNLALGKNIQYF. As DNA, the CDR3 is TGCGCCAGAGGGTCACAGGGGAATTTGGCCCTAGGCAAAAACATTCAGTACTTC.

This chain connects TRBV28 to TRBJ2-2, with 9 bases matching TRBD1. V lost 6 bases and J lost 11; bases outside the gene matches: 16. CDR3 length: 16 residues. Germline assignment: CDR1 MDHEN and CDR2 SYDVKM. DNA for the CDR3: TGTGCCAGCAGGGCTCCGGGACAGGGTTTTAGTAGAGAGCTGTTTTTT. Translation: CASRAPGQGFSRELFF.

The chain joins TRBV19 to TRBJ2-7; 7 nucleotides match TRBD2. V lost 1 base, J lost 3 bases, and 6 bases stayed unmatched. Germline values: CDR1 LNHDA, CDR2 SQIVND (reference sequence). The CDR3 spans 15 residues. The CDR3 reads CASSIGAAGDYEQYF. CDR3 nucleotide sequence: TGTGCCAGTAGTATAGGGGCTGCGGGGGACTACGAGCAGTACTTC. The entire variable domain, with the rest obtained from reference TRBV19 and TRBJ2-7, is as follows: DGGITQSPKYLFRKEGQNVTLSCEQNLNHDAMYWYRQDPGQGLRLIYYSQIVNDFQKGDIAEGYSVSREKKESFPLTVTSAQKNPTAFYLCASSIGAAGDYEQYFGPGTRLTVT.

The CDR3: CASSFQQGAGTEAFF. The DNA of the CDR3 is TGTGCCAGCAGCTTCCAGCAGGGGGCGGGCACTGAAGCTTTCTTT. The V call is TRBV7-2, the J call TRBJ1-1; TRBD1 matches at 8 bases. In germline, CDR1 is SGHTA, CDR2 FQGNSA. V was pared by 3 bases and J by 4 bases, with 7 bases of the junction left unmatched. The CDR3 totals 15 residues.

The V gene is TRBV6-5, the J gene TRBJ2-1; 10 bases align to TRBD2. The germline CDR1 and CDR2 sequences are MNHEY and SVGAGI. V shed 2 bases and J 5 bases; nucleotides not matched to a gene: 0. The CDR3 consists of 14 residues. The CDR3 DNA is TGTGCCAGCAGTTACACTAGCGGGGACAATGAGCAGTTCTTC. It yields the protein CASSYTSGDNEQFF.

The chain uses TRBV5-4 and TRBJ2-7, with TRBD2 matching 10 bases. Trimming cost V 3 bases and J 7 bases; bases outside gene matches: 10. The CDR3 covers 15 residues. Germline V gives CDR1 SGHNT, CDR2 YYREEE (reference sequence). This chain's CDR3 is CASSSKREGRGEQYF. The CDR3 DNA reads as TGTGCCAGCAGCTCCAAGCGGGAGGGCCGCGGGGAGCAGTACTTC.

The chain recombines TRBV7-9 with TRBJ2-7; the D gene is possibly TRBD2 (5 bases). The CDR3 has 12 amino acids. Per germline, CDR1 SEHNR and CDR2 FQNEAQ (reference sequence). Trimming left V 5 bases short and J 11 bases short, with 16 bases between. CDR3 sequence reads: CASSPRPLEEYF. CDR3 DNA: TGTGCCAGCAGCCCCCGGCCTTTGGAGGAGTACTTC. The variable domain in full, with the rest retrieved from reference TRBV7-9 and TRBJ2-7, is DTGVSQNPRHKITKRGQNVTFRCDPISEHNRLYWYRQTLGQGPEFLTYFQNEAQLEKSRLLSDRFSAERPKGSFSTLEIQRTEQGDSAMYLCASSPRPLEEYFGPGTRLTVT.

The chain uses TRBV29-1 and TRBJ2-2; TRBD2 matches 7 bases. J was trimmed by 4 bases and V by 6 bases; bases with no gene match: 5. In germline, CDR1 is SQVTM, CDR2 ANQGSEA. There are 13 residues in the CDR3. The DNA for the CDR3 is TGCAGCGTCGGGGGGTTGAGCACCGGGGAGCTGTTTTTT. Protein sequence: CSVGGLSTGELFF.